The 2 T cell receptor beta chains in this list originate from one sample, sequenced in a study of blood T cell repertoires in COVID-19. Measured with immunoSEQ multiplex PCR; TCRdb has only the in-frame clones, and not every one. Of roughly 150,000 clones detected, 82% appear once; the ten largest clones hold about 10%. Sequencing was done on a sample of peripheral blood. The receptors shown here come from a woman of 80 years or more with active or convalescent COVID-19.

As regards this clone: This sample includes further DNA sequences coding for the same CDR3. This CDR3 reads CASSYGGAGTEAFF. The CDR3, as DNA: TGTGCCAGCAGTTATGGGGGGGCGGGTACTGAAGCTTTCTTT. The chain combines TRBV6-6 with TRBJ1-1; possible D gene TRBD1, 6 bases. Germline assignment: CDR1 MNHNY and CDR2 SVGAGI (reference sequence). Between the trimmed V and J ends, which lost 3 bases and 5 bases, there was a span of 13 bases. The CDR3 is 14 amino acids.

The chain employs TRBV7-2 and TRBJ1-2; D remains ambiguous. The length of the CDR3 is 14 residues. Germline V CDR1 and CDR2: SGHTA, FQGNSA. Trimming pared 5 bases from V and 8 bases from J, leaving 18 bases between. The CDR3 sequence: CASSPSAADWGYTF. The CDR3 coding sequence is TGTGCCAGCAGCCCAAGCGCGGCGGACTGGGGCTACACCTTC.